Shown below are 24 T cell receptor beta chains from a single sample sequenced in a study of blood T cell repertoires in COVID-19. The assay was immunoSEQ multiplex PCR, and TCRdb's table has in-frame clones only and misses some. The sample lists about 130,000 clones, 84% occurring once. The sample taken for sequencing was peripheral blood. Receptors were obtained from a woman in her twenties or thirties who had recovered from COVID-19.

Notes on this clone: At one end, the junction sequence differs from germline, possibly due to a read error. Other DNA sequences within the sample encode an identical CDR3. This chain joins TRBV29-1 and TRBJ2-7, with a tentative D call TRBD2 (6 bases). From germline, CDR1 is SQVTM and CDR2 ANQGSEA. The CDR3 consists of 12 residues. CDR3 DNA: TGCAGCGTTGAATCAGCGGGTAGCGAGCAATACTTC. As protein: CSVESAGSEQYF.

The CDR3 protein is CASSPQGWTEAFF. For the CDR3, the DNA is TGTGCCAGCAGCCCACAGGGGTGGACTGAAGCTTTCTTT. V usage is TRBV5-4 and J usage is TRBJ1-1; TRBD1 matches at 7 bases. CDR3 length: 13 amino acids. Germline V gene sequence: CDR1 SGHNT, CDR2 YYREEE (reference sequence). The ends lost 4 bases at V and 5 bases at J; junction bases unmatched: 5.

V is TRBV14 and J is TRBJ1-3, with D unclear. The CDR3 covers 12 residues. The V gene lost 0 bases and the J gene lost 5 bases, with 2 bases spanning the gap. Germline V gene sequence: CDR1 SGHDN, CDR2 FVKESK. The DNA for the CDR3 is TGTGCCAGCAGCCAAGATAGAAACACCATATATTTT. This translates into CASSQDRNTIYF.

V usage is TRBV7-8 and J usage is TRBJ2-1, with TRBD2 matching over 9 bases. The CDR3 has 15 amino acids. V shed 5 bases, J shed 8 bases, and the junction held 10 bases outside the gene matches. Germline V gene data show CDR1 as SGHVS and CDR2 as FQNEAQ. CDR3 in amino acids: CASSPAGGFRYEQFF. The CDR3 DNA follows: TGTGCCAGCAGCCCAGCGGGGGGATTTAGGTATGAGCAGTTCTTC.

V and J are TRBV5-6 and TRBJ2-1; 9 bases map to TRBD2. The V gene's germline CDR1 is SGHDT and CDR2 YYEEEE. With 4 bases clipped from V and 6 bases from J, the junction kept 11 bases outside the gene matches. This CDR3 spans 16 amino acids. CDR3 loop: CASSLLSGRLTNEQFF. DNA for the CDR3: TGTGCCAGCAGCCTCCTAAGCGGGAGGTTGACCAATGAGCAGTTCTTC.

The gene calls are TRBV27 and TRBJ2-3, with TRBD2 matching 8 bases. The CDR3 totals 17 residues. V trimming: 3 bases; J trimming: 0 bases; junction bases outside the gene matches: 8. Germline V gene lookup returns CDR1 MNHEY and CDR2 SMNVEV (reference sequence). CDR3 sequence: CASSFSREGGSTDTQYF. CDR3 sequence (DNA): TGTGCCAGCAGTTTCTCCCGGGAGGGGGGGAGCACAGATACGCAGTATTTT.

The chain combines TRBV6-6 with TRBJ1-4; D gene ambiguous. V lost 5 bases and J 2 bases, leaving 15 bases between the germline ends. The CDR3 covers 16 residues. Germline V gene sequence: CDR1 MNHNY, CDR2 SVGAGI (reference sequence). The CDR3 nucleotides are TGTGCCAGCAGTCGGGGAGAGAGGACCACTAATGAAAAACTGTTTTTT. Translating it yields CASSRGERTTNEKLFF.

CDR3 sequence: CASQPHRDSNQPQHF. The CDR3 nucleotides are TGTGCCAGTCAACCCCACAGGGATAGCAATCAGCCCCAGCATTTT. This chain links TRBV19 with TRBJ1-5; the D gene is possibly TRBD1 (6 bases). The CDR3 has 15 amino acids. Germline CDR1 LNHDA, CDR2 SQIVND (reference sequence). The ends were cut back, 8 bases at V and 0 bases at J, with 14 bases in the middle.

The chain combines TRBV4-1 with TRBJ1-5; D gene unclear. CDR1 and CDR2 (germline): MGHRA, YSYEKL. The CDR3 totals 15 residues. The V end was cut by 2 bases, the J end by 2 bases, with 10 bases between. CDR3 protein: CASSQLGLGNQPQHF. CDR3 nucleotide sequence: TGCGCCAGCAGCCAACTTGGACTGGGCAATCAGCCCCAGCATTTT.

The chain employs TRBV29-1 and TRBJ1-2; 8 nucleotides align to TRBD1. The junction had 3 bases not matched to a gene; V was cut back by 7 bases and J by 2 bases. The CDR3 has 12 residues. Germline CDR1 is SQVTM and CDR2 is ANQGSEA. Here the CDR3 reads CSGRDRNYGYTF. The CDR3, as DNA: TGCAGCGGCCGGGACAGGAACTATGGCTACACCTTC.

This chain links TRBV25-1 with TRBJ1-2, with 9 bases matching TRBD1. V shed 6 bases, J shed 4 bases, and the junction held 12 bases outside the gene matches. The CDR3 totals 16 residues. Per the germline V gene, CDR1 is MGHDK and CDR2 is SYGVNS. The CDR3 loop reads CASSPAPGQGFYGYTF. Here the CDR3 DNA reads TGTGCCAGCAGCCCGGCCCCGGGACAGGGTTTCTATGGCTACACCTTC.

V is TRBV5-4 and J is TRBJ2-7; D is perhaps TRBD2 (6 bases). There are 14 residues in the CDR3. Germline V gives CDR1 SGHNT, CDR2 YYREEE (reference sequence). V lost 5 bases to trimming and J lost 1 base, with 13 bases between them. CDR3 in amino acids: CASRRDSTSYEQYF. The CDR3 nucleotides read TGTGCCAGCAGAAGGGACTCGACTTCCTACGAGCAGTACTTC.

The J gene is TRBJ1-1, the V gene TRBV7-8; 7 bases match TRBD1. V lost 2 bases, J lost 5 bases, and 5 bases stayed unmatched. The CDR3 consists of 14 residues. The germline V gene encodes CDR1 SGHVS and CDR2 FQNEAQ. The CDR3 DNA reads TGTGCCAGCAGCTTACAAGGGGGCGGGACTGAAGCTTTCTTT. Its protein product is CASSLQGGGTEAFF.

The chain employs TRBV19 and TRBJ2-7, with 11 bases matching TRBD1. The germline V gene has CDR1 LNHDA and CDR2 SQIVND (reference sequence). This CDR3 spans 14 amino acids. Trimming took 6 bases from V and 3 from J; bases not matched to a gene: 4. CDR3 residues: CASSGTGGSYEQYF. The CDR3 nucleotides read TGTGCCAGTAGCGGGACAGGGGGAAGCTACGAGCAGTACTTC.

This chain uses TRBV12-5 with TRBJ1-3; perhaps TRBD1 as D (5 bases). V lost 7 bases, J lost 4 bases, and 20 bases lay in between. The CDR3 contains 16 residues. The germline V gene has CDR1 LGHNT and CDR2 FRNRAP. CDR3 sequence (DNA): TGTGCTAGTGACTCTGTAGGGGCTCTTGGCGGAAACACCATATATTTT. It codes for CASDSVGALGGNTIYF. Full variable domain (missing parts from reference TRBV12-5 and TRBJ1-3): DARVTQTPRHKVTEMGQEVTMRCQPILGHNTVFWYRQTMMQGLELLAYFRNRAPLDDSGMPKDRFSAEMPDATLATLKIQPSEPRDSAVYFCASDSVGALGGNTIYFGEGSWLTVV.

This clone was seen only a few times. This chain links TRBV5-5 with TRBJ1-1; D may be TRBD1 (5 bases). The CDR3 length is 14 residues. Trimming removed 4 bases at V and 1 base at J, with 11 bases between. Germline-derived CDR1 and CDR2 are SGHKS and YYEKEE (reference sequence). CDR3 coding DNA: TGTGCCAGCAGCCATCAAACAGGGAACACTGAAGCTTTCTTT. This gives the protein CASSHQTGNTEAFF.

This clone has only one observation. The V and J genes are TRBV13 and TRBJ2-5; 9 bases agree with TRBD2. The CDR3 is 16 residues long. Germline V lookup: CDR1 PRHDT, CDR2 FYEKMQ (reference sequence). Trimming took 1 base from V and 5 from J; bases not matched to a gene: 8. CDR3 coding DNA: TGTGCCAGCAGCTTAGTTGGCGGGAGGGCCTTGGAGACCCAGTACTTC. This encodes CASSLVGGRALETQYF.

The CDR3 protein is CASSDPRQGLAGGFSTDTQYF. The CDR3 nucleotides are TGTGCCAGCAGTGACCCCAGGCAGGGACTAGCGGGAGGTTTTAGCACAGATACGCAGTATTTT. This chain links TRBV6-4 with TRBJ2-3, with 15 bases that match TRBD2. J was trimmed by 0 bases and V by 2 bases; bases with no gene match: 12. This CDR3 has 21 residues. Germline lookup yields CDR1 MRHNA and CDR2 SNTAGT.

The sample holds one count of this clone. The J gene is TRBJ2-1, the V gene TRBV5-8; TRBD2 might be the D (6 bases). Trimming took off 0 bases at V and 6 bases at J, with 13 bases between the two ends. Germline lookup yields CDR1 SGHTS and CDR2 YDEGEE. The CDR3 contains 15 residues. The CDR3 region is CASSLGLTSLNEQFF. DNA for the CDR3: TGTGCCAGCAGCTTGGGGCTGACTAGTCTCAATGAGCAGTTCTTC.

The rearrangement links TRBV19 to TRBJ1-2; D is unresolved. Germline assignment: CDR1 LNHDA and CDR2 SQIVND (reference sequence). V was trimmed by 7 bases and J by 7 bases, leaving 10 bases between them. CDR3 size: 11 residues. The CDR3 loop reads CASIERGGYTF. CDR3 nucleotides: TGTGCCAGTATTGAGCGCGGTGGCTACACCTTC.

This chain uses TRBV7-6 with TRBJ2-7; 11 positions match TRBD2. The germline V gene encodes CDR1 SGHVS and CDR2 FNYEAQ. This CDR3 has 18 amino acids. Unmatched junction bases numbered 17, after V lost 5 bases and J lost 5 bases. CDR3 coding DNA: TGTGCCAGCAGCCCTAAGGGTAGCGGGAGGGCTCGGAGGAACGAGCAGTACTTC. It codes for CASSPKGSGRARRNEQYF. Full variable domain (remainder filled in from reference TRBV7-6 and TRBJ2-7): GAGVSQSPRYKVTKRGQDVALRCDPISGHVSLYWYRQALGQGPEFLTYFNYEAQQDKSGLPNDRFSAERPEGSISTLTIQRTEQRDSAMYRCASSPKGSGRARRNEQYFGPGTRLTVT.

This clone was seen a few times. This chain links TRBV6-5 with TRBJ2-5, with TRBD1 matching 10 bases. J gave up 2 bases and V 4 bases, and 1 base lay outside the gene matches. CDR1 is MNHEY, CDR2 SVGAGI, per germline. The CDR3 extends over 14 amino acids. CDR3 coding DNA: TGTGCCAGCAGTTGGGGACAGGGGCAAGAGACCCAGTACTTC. Its translation is CASSWGQGQETQYF.

This rearrangement joins TRBV6-5 to TRBJ2-7, with a weak D call TRBD2 (6 bases). The V end was cut by 7 bases, the J end by 2 bases, with 18 bases between. The CDR3 spans 15 residues. Germline V lookup: CDR1 MNHEY, CDR2 SVGAGI. The CDR3 DNA reads TGTGCCAGCACCCAAACCGGGGGTAGCCCCTACGAGCAGTACTTC. It is translated as CASTQTGGSPYEQYF.

This clone was observed a handful of times. This chain connects TRBV27 to TRBJ2-7, with TRBD2 matching over 7 bases. Losses at the gene ends were 8 bases for V and 0 bases for J; bases not matched to a gene: 4. Germline V gives CDR1 MNHEY, CDR2 SMNVEV (reference sequence). This CDR3 has 13 amino acids. CDR3 loop: CASSGGLSYEQYF. The DNA for the CDR3 is TGTGCCAGCTCGGGAGGACTCTCCTACGAGCAGTACTTC.